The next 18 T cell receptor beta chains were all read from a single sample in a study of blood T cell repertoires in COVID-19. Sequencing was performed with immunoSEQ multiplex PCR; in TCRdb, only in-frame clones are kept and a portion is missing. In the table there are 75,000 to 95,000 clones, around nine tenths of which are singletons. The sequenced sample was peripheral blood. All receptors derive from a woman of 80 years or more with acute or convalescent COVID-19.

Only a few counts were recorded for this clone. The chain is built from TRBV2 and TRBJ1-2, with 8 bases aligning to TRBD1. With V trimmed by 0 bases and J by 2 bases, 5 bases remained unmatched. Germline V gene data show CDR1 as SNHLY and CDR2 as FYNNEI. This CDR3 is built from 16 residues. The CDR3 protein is CASSEAAGGYNYGYTF. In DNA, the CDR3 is TGTGCCAGCAGTGAAGCCGCAGGGGGCTACAACTATGGCTACACCTTC.

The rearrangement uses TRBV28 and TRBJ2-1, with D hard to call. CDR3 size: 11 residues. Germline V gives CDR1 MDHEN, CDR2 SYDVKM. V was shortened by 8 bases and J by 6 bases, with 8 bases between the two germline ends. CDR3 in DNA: TGTGCCAGCGGAGTTTCCAATGAGCAGTTCTTC. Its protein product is CASGVSNEQFF. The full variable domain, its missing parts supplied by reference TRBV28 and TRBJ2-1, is DVKVTQSSRYLVKRTGEKVFLECVQDMDHENMFWYRQDPGLGLRLIYFSYDVKMKEKGDIPEGYSVSREKKERFSLILESASTNQTSMYLCASGVSNEQFFGPGTRLTVL.

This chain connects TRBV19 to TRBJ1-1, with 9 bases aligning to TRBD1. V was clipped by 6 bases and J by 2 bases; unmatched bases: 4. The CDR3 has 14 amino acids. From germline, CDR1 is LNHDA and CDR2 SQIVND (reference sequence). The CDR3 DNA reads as TGTGCCAGTAGCCACAGGGGGCCTAACACTGAAGCTTTCTTT. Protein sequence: CASSHRGPNTEAFF.

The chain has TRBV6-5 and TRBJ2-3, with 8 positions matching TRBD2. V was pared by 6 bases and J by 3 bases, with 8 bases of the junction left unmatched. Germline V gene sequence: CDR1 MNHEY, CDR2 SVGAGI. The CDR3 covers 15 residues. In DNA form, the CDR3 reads TGTGCCAGCAGCCTACTAGCGGAGGGGACAGATACGCAGTATTTT. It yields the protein CASSLLAEGTDTQYF.

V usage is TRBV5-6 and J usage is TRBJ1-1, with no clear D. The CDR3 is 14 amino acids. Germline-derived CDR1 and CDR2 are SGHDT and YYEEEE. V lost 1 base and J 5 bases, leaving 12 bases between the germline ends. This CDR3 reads CASSLYSERTEAFF. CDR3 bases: TGTGCCAGCAGCTTGTATTCTGAACGGACTGAAGCTTTCTTT. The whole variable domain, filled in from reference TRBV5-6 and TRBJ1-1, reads DAGVTQSPTHLIKTRGQQVTLRCSPKSGHDTVSWYQQALGQGPQFIFQYYEEEERQRGNFPDRFSGHQFPNYSSELNVNALLLGDSALYLCASSLYSERTEAFFGQGTRLTVV.

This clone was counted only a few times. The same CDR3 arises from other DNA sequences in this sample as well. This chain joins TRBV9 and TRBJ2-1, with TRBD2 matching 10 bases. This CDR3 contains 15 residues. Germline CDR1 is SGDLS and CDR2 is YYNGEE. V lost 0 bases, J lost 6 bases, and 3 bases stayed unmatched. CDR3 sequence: CASSVDLAGVNEQFF. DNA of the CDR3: TGTGCCAGCAGCGTAGACCTAGCGGGAGTCAATGAGCAGTTCTTC.

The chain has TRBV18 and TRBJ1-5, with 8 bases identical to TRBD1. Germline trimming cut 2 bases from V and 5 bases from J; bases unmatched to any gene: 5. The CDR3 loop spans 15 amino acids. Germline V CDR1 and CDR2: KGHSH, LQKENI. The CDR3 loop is CASSPTTGADQPQHF. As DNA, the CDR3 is TGTGCCAGCTCACCAACGACAGGGGCGGATCAGCCCCAGCATTTT.

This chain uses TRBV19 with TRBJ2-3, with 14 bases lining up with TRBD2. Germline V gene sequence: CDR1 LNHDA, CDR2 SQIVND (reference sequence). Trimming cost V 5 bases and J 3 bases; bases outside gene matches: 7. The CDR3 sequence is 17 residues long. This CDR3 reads CASSFFRTSGGTDTQYF. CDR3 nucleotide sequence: TGTGCCAGTAGTTTTTTCCGGACTAGCGGGGGGACAGATACGCAGTATTTT.

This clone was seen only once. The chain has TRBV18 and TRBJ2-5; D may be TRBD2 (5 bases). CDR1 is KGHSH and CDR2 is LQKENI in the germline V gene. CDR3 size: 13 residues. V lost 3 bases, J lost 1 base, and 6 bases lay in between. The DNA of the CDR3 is TGTGCCAGCTCACCGGACTTCCAAGAGACCCAGTACTTC. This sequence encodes CASSPDFQETQYF.

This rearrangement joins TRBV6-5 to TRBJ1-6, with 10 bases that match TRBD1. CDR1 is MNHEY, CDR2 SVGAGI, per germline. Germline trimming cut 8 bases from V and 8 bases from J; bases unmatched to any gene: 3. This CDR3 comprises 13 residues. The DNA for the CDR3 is TGTGCCAGCGCTGGGACAGGGGATTCACCCCTCCACTTT. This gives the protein CASAGTGDSPLHF.

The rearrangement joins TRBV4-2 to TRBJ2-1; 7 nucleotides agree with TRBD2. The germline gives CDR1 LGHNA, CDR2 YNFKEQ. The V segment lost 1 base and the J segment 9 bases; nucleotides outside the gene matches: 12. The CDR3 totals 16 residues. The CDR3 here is CASSQAGGSGDGEQFF. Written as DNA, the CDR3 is TGTGCCAGCAGCCAAGCCGGGGGGAGCGGGGACGGTGAGCAGTTCTTC.

In DNA, the CDR3 is TGTGCCAGCAGTCCCCCTGGAGCGCTCTCCTACAATGAGCAGTTCTTC. Translating gives CASSPPGALSYNEQFF. The V gene is TRBV28, the J gene TRBJ2-1; D is uncertain. Germline V gene sequence: CDR1 MDHEN, CDR2 SYDVKM. This CDR3 has 16 residues. Trimming removed 5 bases from V and 0 bases from J, with 14 bases in between.

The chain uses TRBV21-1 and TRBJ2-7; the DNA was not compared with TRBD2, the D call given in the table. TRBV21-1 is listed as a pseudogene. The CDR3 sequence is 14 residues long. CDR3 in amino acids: CASSNKWEVYEQYF. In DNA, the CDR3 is TGTGCCAGCAGCAATAAGTGGGAGGTTTACGAGCAGTACTTC.

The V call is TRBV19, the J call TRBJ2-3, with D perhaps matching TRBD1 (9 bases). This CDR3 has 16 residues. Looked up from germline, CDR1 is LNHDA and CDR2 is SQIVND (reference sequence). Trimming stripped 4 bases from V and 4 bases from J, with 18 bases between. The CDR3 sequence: CASSTGGTGFPDTQYF. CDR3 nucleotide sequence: TGTGCCAGTAGTACGGGGGGGACAGGGTTCCCAGATACGCAGTATTTT. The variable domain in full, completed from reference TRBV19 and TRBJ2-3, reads DGGITQSPKYLFRKEGQNVTLSCEQNLNHDAMYWYRQDPGQGLRLIYYSQIVNDFQKGDIAEGYSVSREKKESFPLTVTSAQKNPTAFYLCASSTGGTGFPDTQYFGPGTRLTVL.

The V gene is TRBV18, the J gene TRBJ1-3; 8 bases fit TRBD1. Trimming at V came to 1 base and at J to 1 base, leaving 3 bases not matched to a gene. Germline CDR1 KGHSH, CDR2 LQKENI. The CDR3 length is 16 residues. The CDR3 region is CASSPRQGASGNTIYF. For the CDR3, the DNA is TGTGCCAGCTCACCACGGCAGGGGGCTTCTGGAAACACCATATATTTT.

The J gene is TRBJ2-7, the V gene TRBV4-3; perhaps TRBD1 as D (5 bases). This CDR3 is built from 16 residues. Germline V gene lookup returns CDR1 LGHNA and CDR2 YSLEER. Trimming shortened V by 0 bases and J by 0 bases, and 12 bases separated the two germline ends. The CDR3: CASSQDYGASSYEQYF. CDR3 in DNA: TGCGCCAGCAGCCAAGATTATGGGGCTAGCTCCTACGAGCAGTACTTC.

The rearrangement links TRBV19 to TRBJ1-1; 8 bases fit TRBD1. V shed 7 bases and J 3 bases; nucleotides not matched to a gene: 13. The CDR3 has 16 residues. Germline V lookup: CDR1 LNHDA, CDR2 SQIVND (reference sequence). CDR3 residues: CASNAVVTGEDTEAFF. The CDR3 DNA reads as TGTGCCAGTAATGCGGTAGTGACAGGGGAGGACACTGAAGCTTTCTTT.

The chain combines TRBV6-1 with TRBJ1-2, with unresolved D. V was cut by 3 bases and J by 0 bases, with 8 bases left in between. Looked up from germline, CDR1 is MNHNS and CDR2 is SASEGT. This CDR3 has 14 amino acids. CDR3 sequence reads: CASSELEANYGYTF. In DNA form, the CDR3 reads TGTGCCAGCAGTGAGTTAGAAGCTAACTATGGCTACACCTTC.